The 16 T cell receptor beta chains below come from one sample, sequenced in a study of neoadjuvant anti-PD-1 for oral cavity cancer. TCRdb keeps only in-frame clones here, not all; method: immunoSEQ multiplex PCR. The sample records more than 7,000 clones, approximately 60% being singletons. The sequencing used tumor tissue, collected before nivolumab (anti-PD-1) treatment. Source of these receptors: a person between 35 and 79 years old with oral cavity squamous cell carcinoma.

This chain uses TRBV5-4 with TRBJ1-2, with a possible D match to TRBD1 (6 bases). This CDR3 has 14 amino acids. V gave up 2 bases and J gave up 4 bases, with 12 bases separating them. Looked up from germline, CDR1 is SGHNT and CDR2 is YYREEE (reference sequence). CDR3 DNA sequence: TGTGCCAGCAGCTTAATGACAGGAGCCTATGGCTACACCTTC. Protein: CASSLMTGAYGYTF.

The chain employs TRBV5-1 and TRBJ1-1; TRBD1 agrees at 7 bases. The ends lost 0 bases at V and 2 bases at J; junction bases unmatched: 10. Germline V gene sequence: CDR1 SGHRS, CDR2 YFSETQ. There are 17 residues in the CDR3. Here the CDR3 DNA reads TGCGCCAGCAGCTTGGCTTCAGGGACAGCCTATAACACTGAAGCTTTCTTT. Protein product: CASSLASGTAYNTEAFF.

The CDR3: CASSTTRPYEQYF. DNA of the CDR3: TGTGCCAGCAGTACCACAAGGCCCTACGAGCAGTACTTC. The rearrangement links TRBV21-1 to TRBJ2-7. TRBV21-1 is a documented pseudogene. The CDR3 loop spans 13 amino acids.

This chain's CDR3 is CASSIQGAPGYTF. Written as DNA, the CDR3 is TGTGCCAGTAGTATACAGGGGGCGCCTGGCTACACCTTC. The V gene is TRBV19, the J gene TRBJ1-2, with 8 bases fitting TRBD1. The CDR3 covers 13 residues. Germline loops: CDR1 LNHDA, CDR2 SQIVND (reference sequence). V shed 2 bases, J shed 7 bases, and the junction held 3 bases outside the gene matches.

The chain has TRBV19 and TRBJ2-2, with 9 bases lining up with TRBD2. This CDR3 is 15 amino acids long. The germline V gene encodes CDR1 LNHDA and CDR2 SQIVND (reference sequence). Trimming at V came to 8 bases and at J to 5 bases, leaving 9 bases not matched to a gene. Here the CDR3 DNA reads TGTGCCAGTTATGAAGCGGGAGGATCGACCGGGGAGCTGTTTTTT. Translated, it gives CASYEAGGSTGELFF.

The genes are TRBV20-1 and TRBJ1-2; the D is unclear. Trimming removed 5 bases at V and 8 bases at J, with 12 bases between. The CDR3 has 11 residues. Germline values: CDR1 DFQATT, CDR2 SNEGSKA (reference sequence). The CDR3 DNA is TGCAGTGCTCTCCCCCCCAACGGCTACACCTTC. This sequence encodes CSALPPNGYTF.

This chain connects TRBV27 to TRBJ2-1, with 9 nucleotides matching TRBD2. The CDR3 has 15 residues. The J segment lost 5 bases and the V segment lost 5 bases, leaving 7 bases of the junction unmatched. Germline values: CDR1 MNHEY, CDR2 SMNVEV (reference sequence). CDR3 region: CASSRPGLADNEQFF. CDR3 in DNA: TGTGCCAGCAGTAGACCGGGACTAGCCGACAATGAGCAGTTCTTC.

The chain employs TRBV6-1 and TRBJ2-2, with D uncertain. Trimming stripped 2 bases from V and 2 bases from J, with 6 bases between. Germline loops: CDR1 MNHNS, CDR2 SASEGT. There are 14 residues in the CDR3. The CDR3 DNA is TGTGCCAGCAGTGAAAGGCAAAACACCGGGGAGCTGTTTTTT. Translated, it gives CASSERQNTGELFF.

This chain links TRBV4-1 with TRBJ1-4; D gene ambiguous. The CDR3 is 13 amino acids. Trimming stripped 0 bases from V and 7 bases from J, with 6 bases between. Germline V gene sequence: CDR1 MGHRA, CDR2 YSYEKL. The CDR3: CASSQDWGEKLFF. In DNA, the CDR3 is TGCGCCAGCAGCCAAGACTGGGGTGAAAAACTGTTTTTT.

This chain links TRBV5-5 with TRBJ1-3; tentative D call: TRBD1 (6 bases). Germline V gene lookup returns CDR1 SGHKS and CDR2 YYEKEE (reference sequence). V lost 3 bases and J 0 bases, leaving 19 bases between the germline ends. The CDR3 extends over 18 amino acids. The CDR3 sequence: CASSSFAGTGSSGNTIYF. The DNA for the CDR3 is TGTGCCAGCAGCTCCTTCGCGGGAACAGGGAGCTCTGGAAACACCATATATTTT.

This clone came up a few times. This chain uses TRBV5-1 with TRBJ1-2, with D maybe TRBD1 (5 bases). The CDR3 covers 14 residues. CDR1 and CDR2 from the germline V gene are SGHRS and YFSETQ. V gave up 10 bases and J gave up 0 bases, with 16 bases separating them. Here the CDR3 reads CASNRDASNYGYTF. CDR3 sequence (DNA): TGCGCCTCCAACCGGGACGCTTCTAACTATGGCTACACCTTC.

The chain is built from TRBV7-8 and TRBJ2-7; 7 bases are a match to TRBD1. Germline V gives CDR1 SGHVS, CDR2 FQNEAQ. The length of the CDR3 is 15 residues. The ends lost 6 bases at V and 0 bases at J; junction bases unmatched: 8. This chain's CDR3 is CASSSGQEPSYEQYF. CDR3 DNA sequence: TGTGCCAGCAGTTCCGGACAGGAGCCCTCCTACGAGCAGTACTTC.

This rearrangement joins TRBV2 to TRBJ2-2; 8 nucleotides align to TRBD1. Germline lookup yields CDR1 SNHLY and CDR2 FYNNEI. The CDR3 contains 17 residues. Trimming at V came to 1 base and at J to 5 bases, leaving 9 bases not matched to a gene. The CDR3 nucleotides read TGTGCCAGCAGTGAAGAACAGGGGGGAATAGGGACCGGGGAGCTGTTTTTT. Translated, it gives CASSEEQGGIGTGELFF. Full variable domain (remainder filled in from reference TRBV2 and TRBJ2-2): EPEVTQTPSHQVTQMGQEVILRCVPISNHLYFYWYRQILGQKVEFLVSFYNNEISEKSEIFDDQFSVERPDGSNFTLKIRSTKLEDSAMYFCASSEEQGGIGTGELFFGEGSRLTVL.

The chain is built from TRBV5-4 and TRBJ2-7, with D tentatively TRBD1 (5 bases). In germline, CDR1 is SGHNT, CDR2 YYREEE (reference sequence). The CDR3 runs to 15 residues. V was shortened by 4 bases and J by 2 bases, with 16 bases between the two germline ends. The CDR3 reads CASSPGLIEAYEQYF. DNA of the CDR3: TGTGCCAGCAGCCCAGGGCTCATCGAGGCCTACGAGCAGTACTTC.

The sample holds a few counts of this clone. The V and J genes are TRBV11-2 and TRBJ2-5; the match to TRBD2 covers 11 bases. From germline, CDR1 is SGHAT and CDR2 FQNNGV. This CDR3 region has 17 residues. Germline trimming cut 0 bases from V and 5 bases from J; bases unmatched to any gene: 8. In nucleotides, the CDR3 is TGTGCCAGCAGCTTAGATCAAAATAGCGGGAGGGCGGAGACCCAGTACTTC. It yields the protein CASSLDQNSGRAETQYF.

A few counts support this clone. V usage is TRBV7-9 and J usage is TRBJ2-1; D is ambiguous. The length of the CDR3 is 11 residues. Trimming left V 1 base short and J 13 bases short, with 8 bases between. CDR1 is SEHNR and CDR2 is FQNEAQ in the germline V gene (reference sequence). In DNA, the CDR3 is TGTGCCAGCAGCTTAGGGGTCAGCCAGTTCTTC. Its protein is CASSLGVSQFF.